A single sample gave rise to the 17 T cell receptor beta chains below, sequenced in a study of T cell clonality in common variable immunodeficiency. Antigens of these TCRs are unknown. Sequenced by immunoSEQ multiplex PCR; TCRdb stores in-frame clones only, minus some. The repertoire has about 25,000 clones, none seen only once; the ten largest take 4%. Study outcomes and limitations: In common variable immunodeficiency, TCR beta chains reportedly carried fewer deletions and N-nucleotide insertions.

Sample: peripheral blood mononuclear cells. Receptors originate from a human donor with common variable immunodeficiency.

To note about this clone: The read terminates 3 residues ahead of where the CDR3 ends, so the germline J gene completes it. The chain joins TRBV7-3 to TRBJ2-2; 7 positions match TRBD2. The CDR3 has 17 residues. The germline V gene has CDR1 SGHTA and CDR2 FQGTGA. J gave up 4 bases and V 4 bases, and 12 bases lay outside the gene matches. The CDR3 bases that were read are TGTGCCAGCAGCTCCCCCCGGGGAGCGGGATCCACCGGGGAG. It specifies CASSSPRGAGSTGE. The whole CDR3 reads CASSSPRGAGSTGELFF.

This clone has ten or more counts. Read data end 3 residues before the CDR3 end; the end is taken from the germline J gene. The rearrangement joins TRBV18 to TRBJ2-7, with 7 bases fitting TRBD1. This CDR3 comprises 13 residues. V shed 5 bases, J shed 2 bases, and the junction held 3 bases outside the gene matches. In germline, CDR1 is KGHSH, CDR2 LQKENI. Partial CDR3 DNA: TGTGCCAGCTCAGAGGGGGCGGCCTACGAG. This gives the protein CASSEGAAYE. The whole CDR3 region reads CASSEGAAYEQYF.

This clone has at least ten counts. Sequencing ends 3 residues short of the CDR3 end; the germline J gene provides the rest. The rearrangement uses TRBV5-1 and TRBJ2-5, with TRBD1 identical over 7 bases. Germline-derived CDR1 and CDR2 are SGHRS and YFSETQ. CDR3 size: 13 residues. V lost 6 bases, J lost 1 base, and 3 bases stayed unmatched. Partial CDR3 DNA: TGCGCCAGCACAGGGACAGCCCAAGAGACC. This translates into CASTGTAQET. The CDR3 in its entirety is CASTGTAQETQYF.

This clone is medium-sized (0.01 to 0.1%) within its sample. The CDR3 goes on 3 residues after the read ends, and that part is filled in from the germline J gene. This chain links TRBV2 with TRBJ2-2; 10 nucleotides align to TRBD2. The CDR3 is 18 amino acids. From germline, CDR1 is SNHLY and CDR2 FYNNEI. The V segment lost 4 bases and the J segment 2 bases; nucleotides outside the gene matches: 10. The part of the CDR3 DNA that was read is TGTGCCAGCAGTGCCCGAGGACTAGCGGAGATTAACACCGGGGAG. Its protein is CASSARGLAEINTGE. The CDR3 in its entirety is CASSARGLAEINTGELFF.

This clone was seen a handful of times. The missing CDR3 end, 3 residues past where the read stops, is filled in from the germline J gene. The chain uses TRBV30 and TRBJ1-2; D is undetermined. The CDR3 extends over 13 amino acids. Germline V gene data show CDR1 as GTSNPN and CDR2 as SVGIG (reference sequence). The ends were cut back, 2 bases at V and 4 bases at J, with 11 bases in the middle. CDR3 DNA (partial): TGTGCCTGGAGTTTAGGCGGTCCCTATGGC. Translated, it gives CAWSLGGPYG. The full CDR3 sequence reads CAWSLGGPYGYTF.

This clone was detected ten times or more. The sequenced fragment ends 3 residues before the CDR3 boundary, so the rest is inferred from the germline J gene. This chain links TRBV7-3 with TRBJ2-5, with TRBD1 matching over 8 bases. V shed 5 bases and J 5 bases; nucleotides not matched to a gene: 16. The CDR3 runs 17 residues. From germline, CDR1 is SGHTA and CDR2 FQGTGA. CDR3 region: CASSPTEPDRGWETQYF. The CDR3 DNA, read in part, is TGTGCCAGCAGCCCTACTGAGCCAGACAGGGGATGGGAGACC.

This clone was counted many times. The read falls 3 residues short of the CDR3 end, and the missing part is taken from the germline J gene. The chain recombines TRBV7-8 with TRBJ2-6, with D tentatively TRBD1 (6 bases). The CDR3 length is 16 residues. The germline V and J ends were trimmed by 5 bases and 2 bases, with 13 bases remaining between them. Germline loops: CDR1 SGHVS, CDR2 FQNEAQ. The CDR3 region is CASSPNPGAGANVLTF. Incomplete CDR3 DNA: TGTGCCAGCAGCCCAAACCCAGGGGCTGGGGCCAACGTC.

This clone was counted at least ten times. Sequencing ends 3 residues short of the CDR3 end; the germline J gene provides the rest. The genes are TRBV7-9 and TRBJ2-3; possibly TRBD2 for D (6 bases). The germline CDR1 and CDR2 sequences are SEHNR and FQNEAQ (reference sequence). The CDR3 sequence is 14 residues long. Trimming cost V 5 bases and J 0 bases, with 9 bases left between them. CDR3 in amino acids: CASSLGTSTDTQYF. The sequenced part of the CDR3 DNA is TGTGCCAGCAGCCTAGGGACTAGCACAGATACG.

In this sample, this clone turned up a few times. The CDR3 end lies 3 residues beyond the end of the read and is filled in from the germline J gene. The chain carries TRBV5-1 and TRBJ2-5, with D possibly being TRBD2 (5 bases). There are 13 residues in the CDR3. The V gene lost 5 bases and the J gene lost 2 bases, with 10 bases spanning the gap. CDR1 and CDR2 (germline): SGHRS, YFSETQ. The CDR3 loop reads CASRNSDQETQYF. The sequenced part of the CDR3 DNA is TGCGCCAGCAGGAATAGCGATCAAGAGACC.

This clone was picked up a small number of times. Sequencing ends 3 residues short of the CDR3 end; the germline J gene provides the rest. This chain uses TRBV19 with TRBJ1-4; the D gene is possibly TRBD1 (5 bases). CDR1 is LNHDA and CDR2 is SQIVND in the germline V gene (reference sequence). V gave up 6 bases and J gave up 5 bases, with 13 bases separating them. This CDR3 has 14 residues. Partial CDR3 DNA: TGTGCCAGTAGCCCCGCAGGGAGGAATGAAAAA. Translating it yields CASSPAGRNEK. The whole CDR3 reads CASSPAGRNEKLFF.

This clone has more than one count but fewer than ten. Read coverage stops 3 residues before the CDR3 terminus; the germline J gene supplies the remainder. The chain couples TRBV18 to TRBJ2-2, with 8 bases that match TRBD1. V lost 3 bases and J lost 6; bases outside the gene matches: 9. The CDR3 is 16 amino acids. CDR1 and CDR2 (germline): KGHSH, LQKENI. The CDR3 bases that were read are TGTGCCAGCTCACCGAGGACAGGGAGGAATTCCGGGGAG. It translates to CASSPRTGRNSGE. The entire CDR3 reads CASSPRTGRNSGELFF.

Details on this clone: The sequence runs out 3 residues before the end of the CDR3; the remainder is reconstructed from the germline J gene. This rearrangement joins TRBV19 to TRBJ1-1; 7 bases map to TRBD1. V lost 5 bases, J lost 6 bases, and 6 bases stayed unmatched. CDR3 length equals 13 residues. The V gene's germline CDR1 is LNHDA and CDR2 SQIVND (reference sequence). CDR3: CASSSRDSSEAFF. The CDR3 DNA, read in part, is TGTGCCAGTAGTTCCAGGGACAGCTCTGAA.

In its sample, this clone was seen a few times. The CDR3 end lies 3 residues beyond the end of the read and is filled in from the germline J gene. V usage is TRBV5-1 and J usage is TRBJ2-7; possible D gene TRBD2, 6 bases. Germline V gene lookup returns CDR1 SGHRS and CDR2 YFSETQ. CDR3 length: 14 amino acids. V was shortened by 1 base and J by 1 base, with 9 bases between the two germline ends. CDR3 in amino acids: CASSLRLDSYEQYF. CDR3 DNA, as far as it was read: TGCGCCAGCAGCTTGCGACTAGATTCCTACGAG. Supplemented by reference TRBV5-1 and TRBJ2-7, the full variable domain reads KAGVTQTPRYLIKTRGQQVTLSCSPISGHRSVSWYQQTPGQGLQFLFEYFSETQRNKGNFPGRFSGRQFSNSRSEMNVSTLELGDSALYLCASSLRLDSYEQYFGPGTRLTVT.

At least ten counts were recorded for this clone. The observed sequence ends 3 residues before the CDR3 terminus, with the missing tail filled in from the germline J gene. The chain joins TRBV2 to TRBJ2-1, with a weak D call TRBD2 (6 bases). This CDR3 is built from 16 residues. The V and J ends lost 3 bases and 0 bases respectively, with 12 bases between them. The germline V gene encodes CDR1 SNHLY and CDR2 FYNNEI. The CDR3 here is CASSDGTLSSYNEQFF. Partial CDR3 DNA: TGTGCCAGCAGTGATGGGACTTTGAGCTCCTACAATGAG.

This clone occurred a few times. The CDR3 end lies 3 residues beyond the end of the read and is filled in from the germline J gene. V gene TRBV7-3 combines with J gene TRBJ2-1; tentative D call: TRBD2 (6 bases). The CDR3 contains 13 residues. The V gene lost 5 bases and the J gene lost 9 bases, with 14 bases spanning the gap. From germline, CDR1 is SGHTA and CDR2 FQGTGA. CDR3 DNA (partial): TGTGCCAGCAGCCGACAACAGACTAGTGAG. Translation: CASSRQQTSE. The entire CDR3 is CASSRQQTSEQFF.

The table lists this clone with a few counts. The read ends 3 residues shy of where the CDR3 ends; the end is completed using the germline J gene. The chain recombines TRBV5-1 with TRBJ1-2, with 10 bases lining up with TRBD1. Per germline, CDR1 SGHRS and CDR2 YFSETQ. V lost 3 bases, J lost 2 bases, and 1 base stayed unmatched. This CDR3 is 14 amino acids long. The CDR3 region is CASSSGQGNYGYTF. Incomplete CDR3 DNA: TGCGCCAGCAGCTCGGGACAGGGGAACTATGGC.

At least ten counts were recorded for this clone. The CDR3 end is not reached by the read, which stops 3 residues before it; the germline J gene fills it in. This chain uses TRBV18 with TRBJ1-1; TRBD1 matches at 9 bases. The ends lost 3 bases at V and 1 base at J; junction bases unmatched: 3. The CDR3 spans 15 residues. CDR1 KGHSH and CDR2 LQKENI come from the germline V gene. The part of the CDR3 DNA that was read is TGTGCCAGCTCACCCCTGGGACAGGGGAACACTGAA. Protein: CASSPLGQGNTE. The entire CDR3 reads CASSPLGQGNTEAFF.